The TCR beta chain described here comes from a study of CD8 T cells in Susac syndrome. Sequencing targeted TCR beta in blood CD8+ and CD4+ T cells. In contrast to the negatively isolated CD8+ and CD4+ T cells, TEMRA cells were FACS-enriched. Reverse transcription of about 0.5 to 1 ug RNA used random hexamers. Multiplex PCR with immunoSEQ amplified the TCR beta CDR3 across 54 Vbeta and 13 Jbeta. TCRdb passed the immunoSEQ multiplex PCR reads through MiXCR, listing each CDR3 protein once. The sample contains 250,000 to 300,000 distinct CDR3 sequences, roughly 84% of which appear only once. CDR1 and CDR2 from the germline V gene are MNHEY and SMNVEV (reference sequence). Unmatched junction bases numbered 5, after V lost 1 base and J lost 5 bases. CDR3 length equals 15 residues.

The genes are TRBV27 and TRBJ2-5; 9 positions agree with TRBD1. This TCR came from a human donor with multiple sclerosis. Specimen: CD8+ T cells from PBMCs. The CDR3 bases are TGTGCCAGCAGTTTATATGGCGGACAGGGGGAGACCCAGTACTTC. The encoded protein is CASSLYGGQGETQYF.